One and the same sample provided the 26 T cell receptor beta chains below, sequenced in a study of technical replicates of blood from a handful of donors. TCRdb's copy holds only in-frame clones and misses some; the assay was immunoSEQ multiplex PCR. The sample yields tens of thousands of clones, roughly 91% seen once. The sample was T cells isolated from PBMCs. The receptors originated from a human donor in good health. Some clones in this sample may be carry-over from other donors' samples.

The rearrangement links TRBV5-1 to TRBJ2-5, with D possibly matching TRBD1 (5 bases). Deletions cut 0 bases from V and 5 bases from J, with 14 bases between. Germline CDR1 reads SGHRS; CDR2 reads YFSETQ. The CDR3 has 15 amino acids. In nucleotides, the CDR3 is TGCGCCAGCAGCTTGGAATTACAGGAATCGGAGACCCAGTACTTC. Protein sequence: CASSLELQESETQYF.

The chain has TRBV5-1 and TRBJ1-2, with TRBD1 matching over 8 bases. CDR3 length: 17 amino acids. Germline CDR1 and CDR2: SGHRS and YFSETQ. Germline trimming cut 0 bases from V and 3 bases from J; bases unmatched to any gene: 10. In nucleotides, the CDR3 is TGCGCCAGCAGCTTGGCCACTCTTCAGGGGGCCGACTATGGCTACACCTTC. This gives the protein CASSLATLQGADYGYTF. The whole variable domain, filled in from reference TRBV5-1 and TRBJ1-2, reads KAGVTQTPRYLIKTRGQQVTLSCSPISGHRSVSWYQQTPGQGLQFLFEYFSETQRNKGNFPGRFSGRQFSNSRSEMNVSTLELGDSALYLCASSLATLQGADYGYTFGSGTRLTVV.

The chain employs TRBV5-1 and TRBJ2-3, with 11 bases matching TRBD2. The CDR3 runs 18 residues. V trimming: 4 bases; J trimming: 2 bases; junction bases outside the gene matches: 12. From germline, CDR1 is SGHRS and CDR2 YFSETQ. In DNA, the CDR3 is TGCGCCAGCAGCAGTCCGTTGGTAGCGGGAGGGTCCACAGATACGCAGTATTTT. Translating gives CASSSPLVAGGSTDTQYF.

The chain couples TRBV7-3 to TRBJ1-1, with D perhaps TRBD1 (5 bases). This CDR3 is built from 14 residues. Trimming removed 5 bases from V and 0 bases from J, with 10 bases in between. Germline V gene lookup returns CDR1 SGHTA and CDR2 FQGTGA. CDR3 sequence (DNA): TGTGCCAGCAGCAGCGGGACGGTGAACACTGAAGCTTTCTTT. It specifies CASSSGTVNTEAFF.

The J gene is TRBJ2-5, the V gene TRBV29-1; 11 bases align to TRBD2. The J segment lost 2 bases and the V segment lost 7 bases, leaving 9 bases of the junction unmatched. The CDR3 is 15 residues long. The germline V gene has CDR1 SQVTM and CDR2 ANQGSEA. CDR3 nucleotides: TGCAGCGCCCCACGGGGGACTAGCGGACAAGAGACCCAGTACTTC. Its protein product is CSAPRGTSGQETQYF.

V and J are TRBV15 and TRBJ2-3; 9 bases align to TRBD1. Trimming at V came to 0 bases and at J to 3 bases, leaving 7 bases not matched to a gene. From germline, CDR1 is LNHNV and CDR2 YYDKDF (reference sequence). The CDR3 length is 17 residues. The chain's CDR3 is CATSRDVQGTGTDTQYF. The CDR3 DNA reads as TGTGCCACCAGCAGAGATGTTCAGGGGACAGGGACAGATACGCAGTATTTT. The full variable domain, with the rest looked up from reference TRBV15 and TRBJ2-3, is DAMVIQNPRYQVTQFGKPVTLSCSQTLNHNVMYWYQQKSSQAPKLLFHYYDKDFNNEADTPDNFQSRRPNTSFCFLDIRSPGLGDTAMYLCATSRDVQGTGTDTQYFGPGTRLTVL.

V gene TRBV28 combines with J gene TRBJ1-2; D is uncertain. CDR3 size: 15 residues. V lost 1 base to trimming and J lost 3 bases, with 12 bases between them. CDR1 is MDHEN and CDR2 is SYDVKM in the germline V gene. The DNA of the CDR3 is TGTGCCAGCAGTTTATTGGCAGGCTCGGACTATGGCTACACCTTC. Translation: CASSLLAGSDYGYTF.

As DNA, the CDR3 is TGTGCCAGCAGTTACTCGGTAGCAGGGACAGATACGCAGTATTTT. This gives the protein CASSYSVAGTDTQYF. This chain joins TRBV6-5 and TRBJ2-3; a possible D gene is TRBD1 (5 bases). Trimming pared 0 bases from V and 3 bases from J, leaving 10 bases between. The CDR3 runs to 15 residues. Germline lookup yields CDR1 MNHEY and CDR2 SVGAGI.

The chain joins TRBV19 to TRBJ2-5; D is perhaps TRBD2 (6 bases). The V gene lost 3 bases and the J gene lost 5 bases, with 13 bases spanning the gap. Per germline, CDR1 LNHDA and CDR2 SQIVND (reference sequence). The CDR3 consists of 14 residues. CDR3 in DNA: TGTGCCAGTAGTATTAATGCGGGAAGGGAGACCCAGTACTTC. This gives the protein CASSINAGRETQYF.

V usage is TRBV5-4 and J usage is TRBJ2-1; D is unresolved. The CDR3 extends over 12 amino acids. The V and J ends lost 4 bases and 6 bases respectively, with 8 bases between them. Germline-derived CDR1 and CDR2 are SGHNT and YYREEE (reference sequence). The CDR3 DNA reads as TGTGCCAGCAGCGTGGGCGGCAATGAGCAGTTCTTC. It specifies CASSVGGNEQFF.

The CDR3 nucleotides read TGTGCCAGTTTCCTGGGACAGGGCTCCGGGGGCTACACCTTC. Its protein is CASFLGQGSGGYTF. V usage is TRBV6-1 and J usage is TRBJ1-2, with 9 bases identical to TRBD1. The V segment lost 9 bases and the J segment 8 bases; nucleotides outside the gene matches: 13. This CDR3 comprises 14 residues. CDR1 and CDR2 from the germline V gene are MNHNS and SASEGT.

CDR3 sequence reads: CASSRTGGSTGELFF. CDR3 in DNA: TGCGCCAGCAGCCGGACAGGGGGCAGCACCGGGGAGCTGTTTTTT. This chain links TRBV4-1 with TRBJ2-2; TRBD1 aligns across 11 bases. The germline gives CDR1 MGHRA, CDR2 YSYEKL. With 4 bases clipped from V and 4 bases from J, the junction kept 2 bases outside the gene matches. The CDR3 loop spans 15 amino acids.

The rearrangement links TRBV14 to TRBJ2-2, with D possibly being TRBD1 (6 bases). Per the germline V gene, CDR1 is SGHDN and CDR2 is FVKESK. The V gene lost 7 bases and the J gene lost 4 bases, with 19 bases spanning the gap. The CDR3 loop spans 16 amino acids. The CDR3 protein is CASKQTAGDITGELFF. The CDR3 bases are TGTGCCAGCAAACAAACCGCAGGGGACATCACCGGGGAGCTGTTTTTT. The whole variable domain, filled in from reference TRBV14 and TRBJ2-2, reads EAGVTQFPSHSVIEKGQTVTLRCDPISGHDNLYWYRRVMGKEIKFLLHFVKESKQDESGMPNNRFLAERTGGTYSTLKVQPAELEDSGVYFCASKQTAGDITGELFFGEGSRLTVL.

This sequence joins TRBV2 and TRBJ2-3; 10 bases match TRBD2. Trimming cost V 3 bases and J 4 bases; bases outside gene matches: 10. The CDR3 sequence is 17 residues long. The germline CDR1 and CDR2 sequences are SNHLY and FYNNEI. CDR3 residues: CASSDRSGTSVADTQYF. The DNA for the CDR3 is TGTGCCAGCAGTGATAGGAGTGGGACTAGCGTTGCAGATACGCAGTATTTT.

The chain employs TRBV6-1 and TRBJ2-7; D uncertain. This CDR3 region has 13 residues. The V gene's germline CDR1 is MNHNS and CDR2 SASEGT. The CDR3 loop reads CACLAASSYEQYF. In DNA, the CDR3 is TGTGCTTGTCTCGCGGCAAGCTCCTACGAGCAGTACTTC.

The CDR3 DNA follows: TGCGCCAGCAGCCAAGATCGGGGGGGTTGGCTTGAAAAACTGTTTTTT. Translating it yields CASSQDRGGWLEKLFF. The chain recombines TRBV4-1 with TRBJ1-4, with a possible D match to TRBD1 (5 bases). V was pared by 0 bases and J by 7 bases, with 15 bases between. From germline, CDR1 is MGHRA and CDR2 YSYEKL. The CDR3 is 16 residues long.

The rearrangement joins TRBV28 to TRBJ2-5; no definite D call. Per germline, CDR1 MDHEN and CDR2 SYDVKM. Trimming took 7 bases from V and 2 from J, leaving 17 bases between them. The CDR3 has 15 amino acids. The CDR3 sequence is CASIKFNERQETQYF. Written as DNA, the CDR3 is TGTGCCAGCATCAAGTTCAATGAGAGGCAAGAGACCCAGTACTTC.

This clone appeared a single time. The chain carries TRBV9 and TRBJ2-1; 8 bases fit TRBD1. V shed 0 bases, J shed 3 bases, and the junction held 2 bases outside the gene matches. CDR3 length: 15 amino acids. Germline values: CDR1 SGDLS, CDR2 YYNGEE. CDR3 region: CASSVGTGGYNEQFF. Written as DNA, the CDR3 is TGTGCCAGCAGCGTAGGAACAGGGGGCTACAATGAGCAGTTCTTC. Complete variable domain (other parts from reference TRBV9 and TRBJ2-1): DSGVTQTPKHLITATGQRVTLRCSPRSGDLSVYWYQQSLDQGLQFLIQYYNGEERAKGNILERFSAQQFPDLHSELNLSSLELGDSALYFCASSVGTGGYNEQFFGPGTRLTVL.

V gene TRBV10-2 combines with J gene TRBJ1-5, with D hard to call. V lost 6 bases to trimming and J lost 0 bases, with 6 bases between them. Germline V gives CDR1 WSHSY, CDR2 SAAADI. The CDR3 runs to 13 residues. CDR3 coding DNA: TGCGCCAGCAGCCAGAATAGCAATCAGCCCCAGCATTTT. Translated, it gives CASSQNSNQPQHF.

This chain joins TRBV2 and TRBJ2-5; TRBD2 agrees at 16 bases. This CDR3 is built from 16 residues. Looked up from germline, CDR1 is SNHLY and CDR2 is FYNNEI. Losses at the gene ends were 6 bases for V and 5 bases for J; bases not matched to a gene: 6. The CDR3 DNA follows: TGTGCCAGCAGCGGGGGACTAGCGGGAGGGGGGGAGACCCAGTACTTC. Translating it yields CASSGGLAGGGETQYF.

The CDR3 sequence: CASSPRTSGSLYEQYF. The CDR3 coding sequence is TGCGCCAGCAGCCCAAGGACTAGCGGGAGTCTCTACGAGCAGTACTTC. V usage is TRBV5-1 and J usage is TRBJ2-7; 13 bases align to TRBD2. The CDR3 is 16 residues long. The V gene's germline CDR1 is SGHRS and CDR2 YFSETQ. J gave up 3 bases and V 4 bases, and 7 bases lay outside the gene matches.

The CDR3 DNA follows: TGTGCCAGCTCACCGTTAGGAGCGGGGGGGCCCTCAGATACGCAGTATTTT. Amino acids: CASSPLGAGGPSDTQYF. This rearrangement joins TRBV18 to TRBJ2-3; 10 bases align to TRBD2. There are 17 residues in the CDR3. Germline trimming cut 3 bases from V and 4 bases from J; bases unmatched to any gene: 10. CDR1 and CDR2 from the germline V gene are KGHSH and LQKENI.

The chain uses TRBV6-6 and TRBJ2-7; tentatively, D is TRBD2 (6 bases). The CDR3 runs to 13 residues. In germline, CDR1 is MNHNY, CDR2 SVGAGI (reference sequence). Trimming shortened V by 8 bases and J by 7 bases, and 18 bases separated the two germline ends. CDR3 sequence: CASRLASGGEQYF. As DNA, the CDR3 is TGTGCCAGCCGCCTAGCCTCCGGGGGAGAGCAGTACTTC.

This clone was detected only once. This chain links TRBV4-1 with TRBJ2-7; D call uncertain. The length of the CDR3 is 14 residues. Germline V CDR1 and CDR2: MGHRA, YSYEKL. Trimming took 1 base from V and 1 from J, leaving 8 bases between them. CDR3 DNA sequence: TGCGCCAGCAGCCAAGGGCGAGGTTCCTACGAGCAGTACTTC. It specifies CASSQGRGSYEQYF.

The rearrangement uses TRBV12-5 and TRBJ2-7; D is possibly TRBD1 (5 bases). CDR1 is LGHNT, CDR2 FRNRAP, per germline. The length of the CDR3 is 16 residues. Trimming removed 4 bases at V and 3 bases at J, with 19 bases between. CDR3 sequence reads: CASGSPSGARSYEQYF. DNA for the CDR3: TGTGCTAGTGGTTCCCCCTCTGGGGCGCGCAGCTACGAGCAGTACTTC.

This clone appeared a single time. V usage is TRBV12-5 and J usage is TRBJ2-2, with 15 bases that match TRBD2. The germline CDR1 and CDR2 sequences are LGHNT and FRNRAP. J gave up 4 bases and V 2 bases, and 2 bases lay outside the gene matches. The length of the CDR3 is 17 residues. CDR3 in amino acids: CASGLPGLAGGTGELFF. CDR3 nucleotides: TGTGCTAGTGGTTTGCCGGGACTAGCGGGGGGCACCGGGGAGCTGTTTTTT.